These 14 T cell receptor beta chains came from one sample sequenced in a study of T cell changes during pregnancy in multiple sclerosis. Repertoires were generated with immunoSEQ multiplex PCR, while TCRdb's copy carries only in-frame clones and drops some. The sample yields around 40,000 clones, 91% seen once. The sample in question was CD8+ T cells from peripheral blood mononuclear cells, obtained in the second trimester of pregnancy. Receptor source: a female donor with multiple sclerosis, enrolled in a pregnancy study.

V usage is TRBV7-2 and J usage is TRBJ1-2; 7 nucleotides line up with TRBD1. This CDR3 spans 15 amino acids. In germline, CDR1 is SGHTA, CDR2 FQGNSA. Trimming at V came to 5 bases and at J to 2 bases, leaving 8 bases not matched to a gene. The CDR3 reads CASSRTLTGNYGYTF. DNA of the CDR3: TGTGCCAGCAGCCGGACCTTGACAGGGAACTATGGCTACACCTTC. Variable domain in full (rest from reference TRBV7-2 and TRBJ1-2): GAGVSQSPSNKVTEKGKDVELRCDPISGHTALYWYRQSLGQGLEFLIYFQGNSAPDKSGLPSDRFSAERTGGSVSTLTIQRTQQEDSAVYLCASSRTLTGNYGYTFGSGTRLTVV.

This sequence joins TRBV7-9 and TRBJ1-2; TRBD1 matches at 9 bases. CDR1 SEHNR and CDR2 FQNEAQ come from the germline V gene (reference sequence). The CDR3 totals 14 residues. Unmatched junction bases numbered 5, after V lost 4 bases and J lost 5 bases. The CDR3 protein is CASSSTGGWYGYTF. In DNA form, the CDR3 reads TGTGCCAGCAGCTCAACAGGGGGCTGGTATGGCTACACCTTC. Together with reference TRBV7-9 and TRBJ1-2, the CDR3 gives the full variable domain: DTGVSQNPRHKITKRGQNVTFRCDPISEHNRLYWYRQTLGQGPEFLTYFQNEAQLEKSRLLSDRFSAERPKGSFSTLEIQRTEQGDSAMYLCASSSTGGWYGYTFGSGTRLTVV.

The chain employs TRBV5-4 and TRBJ2-1, with 8 bases that match TRBD1. Germline V gene data show CDR1 as SGHNT and CDR2 as YYREEE (reference sequence). V shed 4 bases and J 0 bases; nucleotides not matched to a gene: 3. The length of the CDR3 is 15 residues. CDR3 in DNA: TGTGCCAGCAGCCCGCAGGGGGCCTCCTACAATGAGCAGTTCTTC. Translated, it gives CASSPQGASYNEQFF.

The rearrangement uses TRBV7-9 and TRBJ1-3; 7 bases align to TRBD1. This CDR3 spans 14 amino acids. Germline CDR1 reads SEHNR; CDR2 reads FQNEAQ (reference sequence). The V segment lost 4 bases and the J segment 5 bases; nucleotides outside the gene matches: 5. CDR3 DNA sequence: TGTGCCAGCAGCTACCGACAGGGCAGAAACACCATATATTTT. Protein product: CASSYRQGRNTIYF. Looking up the rest from reference TRBV7-9 and TRBJ1-3 gives the full variable domain: DTGVSQNPRHKITKRGQNVTFRCDPISEHNRLYWYRQTLGQGPEFLTYFQNEAQLEKSRLLSDRFSAERPKGSFSTLEIQRTEQGDSAMYLCASSYRQGRNTIYFGEGSWLTVV.

This clone was recorded only once. The V call is TRBV12-5, the J call TRBJ2-5, with 9 bases lining up with TRBD2. Unmatched junction bases numbered 10, after V lost 0 bases and J lost 2 bases. The CDR3 sequence is 18 residues long. Germline lookup yields CDR1 LGHNT and CDR2 FRNRAP. As DNA, the CDR3 is TGTGCTAGTGGTTTGGTACTTTTAGCGGGGGAAGTACAAGAGACCCAGTACTTC. This codes for CASGLVLLAGEVQETQYF.

This clone was recorded a few times. This chain links TRBV11-2 with TRBJ1-1, with D uncertain. The CDR3 consists of 13 residues. Trimming cost V 5 bases and J 4 bases, with 11 bases left between them. Germline-derived CDR1 and CDR2 are SGHAT and FQNNGV. In nucleotides, the CDR3 is TGTGCCAGCAGCCCAACGGGGAGCACTGAAGCTTTCTTT. It is translated as CASSPTGSTEAFF.

This chain connects TRBV28 to TRBJ2-7, with 9 positions matching TRBD2. Unmatched junction bases numbered 5, after V lost 2 bases and J lost 3 bases. From germline, CDR1 is MDHEN and CDR2 SYDVKM. The CDR3 spans 15 residues. CDR3 residues: CASSLGLAGSYEQYF. For the CDR3, the DNA is TGTGCCAGCAGTTTAGGGCTAGCGGGAAGCTACGAGCAGTACTTC.

This sequence joins TRBV9 and TRBJ2-1; 7 bases map to TRBD1. The CDR3 is made up of 16 amino acids. V lost 3 bases, J lost 4 bases, and 10 bases stayed unmatched. Germline CDR1 SGDLS, CDR2 YYNGEE. The CDR3 DNA reads as TGTGCCAGCAGCGGACGACCGGGACAGTTTTACAATGAGCAGTTCTTC. Translation gives CASSGRPGQFYNEQFF.

The chain couples TRBV4-2 to TRBJ1-1; D remains unclear. Germline values: CDR1 LGHNA, CDR2 YNFKEQ. With 4 bases removed from V and 4 bases from J, the gap between germline ends came to 16 bases. CDR3 length equals 15 residues. The CDR3 protein is CASSLNDGDSTEAFF. CDR3 coding DNA: TGTGCCAGCAGCCTAAATGACGGGGATAGCACTGAAGCTTTCTTT.

The rearrangement links TRBV30 to TRBJ1-5, with D possibly matching TRBD1 (5 bases). Deletions cut 1 base from V and 5 bases from J, with 15 bases between. There are 15 residues in the CDR3. The germline V gene encodes CDR1 GTSNPN and CDR2 SVGIG (reference sequence). CDR3 in amino acids: CAWSDGLRGDQPQHF. CDR3 DNA: TGTGCCTGGAGTGACGGCTTGCGGGGGGATCAGCCCCAGCATTTT.

V and J are TRBV30 and TRBJ2-5, with a possible D match to TRBD2 (6 bases). Trimming removed 0 bases from V and 4 bases from J, with 9 bases in between. Germline values: CDR1 GTSNPN, CDR2 SVGIG (reference sequence). The CDR3 is 13 amino acids. The CDR3 DNA is TGTGCCTGGAGTGTAAACGGGGGAGAGACCCAGTACTTC. Its translation is CAWSVNGGETQYF.

The chain links TRBV4-3 to TRBJ2-7, with 12 bases fitting TRBD2. The CDR3 loop spans 19 amino acids. In germline, CDR1 is LGHNA, CDR2 YSLEER. Trimming removed 0 bases from V and 3 bases from J; junction bases left unmatched: 12. CDR3 sequence (DNA): TGCGCCAGCAGCCAAGATCGTCTAGCGGGGGGGCCAGGGTTCTACGAGCAGTACTTC. This sequence encodes CASSQDRLAGGPGFYEQYF.

This clone has just a few counts. V gene TRBV28 combines with J gene TRBJ1-4, with 10 bases aligning to TRBD1. The CDR3 contains 14 residues. In germline, CDR1 is MDHEN, CDR2 SYDVKM. Trimming took 5 bases from V and 6 from J; bases not matched to a gene: 3. Written as DNA, the CDR3 is TGTGCCAGCAGTGGGGACAGGGGAGATGAAAAACTGTTTTTT. Amino acids: CASSGDRGDEKLFF.

This clone has a single count. The chain joins TRBV15 to TRBJ2-1; 8 nucleotides match TRBD2. V was clipped by 8 bases and J by 4 bases; unmatched bases: 4. The CDR3 sequence is 13 residues long. From germline, CDR1 is LNHNV and CDR2 YYDKDF (reference sequence). In DNA, the CDR3 is TGTGCCACCGAAGCGGGGGCATACAATGAGCAGTTCTTC. This gives the protein CATEAGAYNEQFF. The complete variable domain, with remaining parts taken from reference TRBV15 and TRBJ2-1, reads DAMVIQNPRYQVTQFGKPVTLSCSQTLNHNVMYWYQQKSSQAPKLLFHYYDKDFNNEADTPDNFQSRRPNTSFCFLDIRSPGLGDTAMYLCATEAGAYNEQFFGPGTRLTVL.